These 26 T cell receptor beta chains were sequenced from one sample in a study of human T cells and chemical hapten exposure. TCRdb re-derived calls from the RACE reads in MiXCR, one entry per CDR3 protein. The repertoire consists of fewer than 40,000 distinct CDR3 sequences, with less than 6% occurring once and the leading ten covering roughly 12%. Documented time point: healthy volunteer bleed at 6 weeks. The starting material, unfractionated whole blood, was used for total RNA extraction. Input material: whole blood. These receptors originate from a human donor in good health. Some clones in this sample may be carry-over from other donors' samples.

This clonotype was detected many times. The chain is built from TRBV3-1 and TRBJ2-6; D may be TRBD1 (6 bases). Germline lookup yields CDR1 LGHDT and CDR2 YNNKEL (reference sequence). The ends were cut back, 4 bases at V and 4 bases at J, with 8 bases in the middle. The CDR3 has 14 residues. CDR3 in amino acids: CASSPGAGANVLTF. The CDR3 DNA follows: TGTGCCAGCAGCCCAGGGGCCGGGGCCAACGTCCTGACTTTC.

Worth noting for this clonotype: A clone one base away is much larger, so this may be a read error. The genes are TRBV9 and TRBJ1-1; no definite D call. CDR3 length: 14 amino acids. CDR1 SGDLS and CDR2 YYNGEE come from the germline V gene. As DNA, the CDR3 is TGTGCCAGCAGCGTAGACACGGGCGACACTAAAGCTTTCTTT. It specifies CASSVDTGDTKAFF.

The J gene is TRBJ2-3, the V gene TRBV3-1; D could derive from TRBD1 or TRBD2 (5 bases each). The CDR3 runs to 17 residues. In germline, CDR1 is LGHDT, CDR2 YNNKEL (reference sequence). Trimming pared 0 bases from V and 0 bases from J, leaving 13 bases between. The CDR3 sequence is CASSQESGSGSTDTQYF. The DNA for the CDR3 is TGTGCCAGCAGCCAAGAATCAGGGAGTGGTAGCACAGATACGCAGTATTTT.

A note on this clonotype: A read error may explain this, as a much larger clone is one base away. The gene calls are TRBV28 and TRBJ1-2; no definite D call. The CDR3 loop spans 14 amino acids. Germline-derived CDR1 and CDR2 are MDHEN and SYDVKM. The V end lost 4 bases, the J end lost 1 base, and 10 bases lay between the germline ends. The CDR3 coding sequence is TGTGCCAGCAGTTCCGCGAGCCTTAACTATGGCTACACCTTC. Protein sequence: CASSSASLNYGYTF.

The sample holds a few counts of this clonotype. This chain joins TRBV7-6 and TRBJ2-2; D unresolved. The CDR3 totals 13 residues. Trimming shortened V by 5 bases and J by 6 bases, and 10 bases separated the two germline ends. Looked up from germline, CDR1 is SGHVS and CDR2 is FNYEAQ. The DNA of the CDR3 is TGTGCCAGCAGCCCACTGGGTGCCGGGGAGCTGTTTTTT. As protein: CASSPLGAGELFF.

This clonotype was seen a few times. The chain employs TRBV7-9 and TRBJ1-1; 7 bases fit TRBD1. The CDR3 spans 17 residues. V lost 5 bases and J lost 1; bases outside the gene matches: 13. The germline V gene has CDR1 SEHNR and CDR2 FQNEAQ (reference sequence). The CDR3 region is CASSMRQGEGRNTEAFF. For the CDR3, the DNA is TGTGCCAGCAGCATGCGACAGGGCGAAGGAAGGAACACTGAAGCTTTCTTT.

This clonotype was observed at least ten times. The chain couples TRBV20-1 to TRBJ1-1, with D possibly matching TRBD1 (6 bases). This CDR3 is 17 amino acids long. V dropped 0 bases and J dropped 1 base, with 18 bases sitting between them. Germline V gene data show CDR1 as DFQATT and CDR2 as SNEGSKA (reference sequence). DNA for the CDR3: TGCAGTGCTAGAGATTCGGGGGGGCGATTTGAGAACACTGAAGCTTTCTTT. Protein: CSARDSGGRFENTEAFF.

This clonotype was seen more than once but under ten times. The rearrangement joins TRBV5-6 to TRBJ1-5; D is undetermined. The CDR3 is made up of 14 amino acids. Germline CDR1 reads SGHDT; CDR2 reads YYEEEE. V lost 2 bases and J lost 6, with 12 bases in between. CDR3 sequence: CASSLIFEVQPQHF. CDR3 sequence (DNA): TGTGCCAGCAGCTTAATTTTCGAAGTTCAGCCCCAGCATTTT.

This clonotype was observed at least ten times. The chain is built from TRBV28 and TRBJ1-4; possible D gene TRBD1, 6 bases. Per germline, CDR1 MDHEN and CDR2 SYDVKM. V was pared by 2 bases and J by 15 bases, with 13 bases between. The CDR3 runs 12 residues. Here the CDR3 reads CASSLTGQSLFF. Written as DNA, the CDR3 is TGTGCCAGCAGTTTAACAGGACAGAGTTTGTTTTTT.

This clonotype was observed at least ten times. This chain connects TRBV12-3 or TRBV12-4 to TRBJ2-5; no firm D call. The CDR3 contains 15 residues. Trimming took 7 bases from V and 3 from J, leaving 18 bases between them. The CDR3 coding sequence is TGTGCCAGCACCGGAGCCGACGTCCTAAAAGAGACCCAGTACTTC. The encoded protein is CASTGADVLKETQYF.

This clonotype was seen many times. This chain joins TRBV3-1 and TRBJ1-3; D is undetermined. The length of the CDR3 is 15 residues. Germline V CDR1 and CDR2: LGHDT, YNNKEL (reference sequence). Trimming took 0 bases from V and 4 from J, leaving 10 bases between them. The CDR3 reads CASSQDGGLGNTIYF. In nucleotides, the CDR3 is TGTGCCAGCAGCCAAGATGGAGGCTTGGGAAACACCATATATTTT.

This clonotype came up a few times. The V call is TRBV6-5, the J call TRBJ1-2, with unresolved D. The CDR3 covers 14 residues. CDR1 and CDR2 from the germline V gene are MNHEY and SVGAGI. The V end lost 2 bases, the J end lost 0 bases, and 7 bases lay between the germline ends. The CDR3 region is CASSYSEANYGYTF. CDR3 sequence (DNA): TGTGCCAGCAGTTACAGTGAGGCTAACTATGGCTACACCTTC.

This clonotype came up many times. V and J are TRBV7-2 and TRBJ1-1; the match to TRBD1 covers 8 bases. The length of the CDR3 is 14 residues. Germline V gene lookup returns CDR1 SGHTA and CDR2 FQGNSA. Trimming cost V 7 bases and J 5 bases; bases outside gene matches: 9. The CDR3 loop is CASTRPDRATEAFF. CDR3 DNA sequence: TGTGCCAGCACCCGACCGGACAGGGCTACTGAAGCTTTCTTT.

This chain connects TRBV12-5 to TRBJ1-2; TRBD1 aligns across 9 bases. Germline loops: CDR1 LGHNT, CDR2 FRNRAP. With 5 bases clipped from V and 8 bases from J, the junction kept 9 bases outside the gene matches. The CDR3 spans 14 residues. The CDR3 DNA is TGTGCTAGTGGTCACCGGGACAGGGAAGGGGGCTACACCTTC. The encoded protein is CASGHRDREGGYTF.

The sample holds many counts of this clonotype. The rearrangement uses TRBV28 and TRBJ1-2; 10 bases are a match to TRBD1. Germline lookup yields CDR1 MDHEN and CDR2 SYDVKM. The CDR3 length is 19 residues. Unmatched junction bases numbered 18, after V lost 3 bases and J lost 5 bases. This CDR3 is CASSFPRRDRGYEHYGYTF. For the CDR3, the DNA is TGTGCCAGCAGTTTCCCCCGCCGGGACAGGGGCTATGAACATTATGGCTACACCTTC.

The genes are TRBV6-5 and TRBJ1-1; the match to TRBD1 covers 11 bases. V dropped 0 bases and J dropped 3; count of bases not matched to a gene: 12. The CDR3 spans 19 residues. CDR1 and CDR2 (germline): MNHEY, SVGAGI. As DNA, the CDR3 is TGTGCCAGCAGTTACTCCTTTGTGGACAGGGGGCGTAGGGACACTGAAGCTTTCTTT. Residues: CASSYSFVDRGRRDTEAFF.

Concerning this clonotype: A read error may produce the germline difference seen at one junction end. The CDR3 nucleotides read TGCGCCAGCAGTCAGTCAGGGACAGGAGGGAACTCTCTCTTC. Protein product: CASSQSGTGGNSLF. This rearrangement joins TRBV23-1 to TRBJ2-1, with 8 bases aligning to TRBD1. TRBV23-1 is flagged as an ORF with uncertain function. The CDR3 runs to 14 residues.

This chain's CDR3 is CASSLPRDLTEAFF. CDR3 sequence (DNA): TGTGCCAGCAGCTTGCCCCGGGACTTGACTGAAGCTTTCTTT. The chain is built from TRBV5-6 and TRBJ1-1, with TRBD1 as a possible D gene (5 bases). CDR3 length: 14 amino acids. The V gene lost 1 base and the J gene lost 5 bases, with 12 bases spanning the gap. The germline gives CDR1 SGHDT, CDR2 YYEEEE.

V is TRBV5-1 and J is TRBJ2-5, with 10 positions matching TRBD2. V dropped 4 bases and J dropped 4; count of bases not matched to a gene: 4. The CDR3 extends over 14 amino acids. Germline V gene lookup returns CDR1 SGHRS and CDR2 YFSETQ. CDR3: CASSPGTSVETQYF. DNA of the CDR3: TGCGCCAGCAGCCCCGGGACTAGCGTAGAGACCCAGTACTTC.

This clonotype has ten or more counts. The gene calls are TRBV7-2 and TRBJ1-5; D perhaps matches TRBD1 (5 bases). Trimming left V 5 bases short and J 3 bases short, with 17 bases between. This CDR3 is 16 amino acids long. Germline V gene lookup returns CDR1 SGHTA and CDR2 FQGNSA. As DNA, the CDR3 is TGTGCCAGCAGCCTCCGACAGTCAACCACCAATCAGCCCCAGCATTTT. Its translation is CASSLRQSTTNQPQHF.

This clonotype was detected a few times. This rearrangement joins TRBV7-9 to TRBJ2-1; TRBD2 matches at 9 bases. Germline CDR1 and CDR2: SEHNR and FQNEAQ (reference sequence). The CDR3 runs 19 residues. The V gene end was trimmed by 2 bases and the J gene end by 3 bases; junction bases not matched to a gene: 14. This chain's CDR3 is CASSLNSGGIDGFYNEQFF. CDR3 DNA sequence: TGTGCCAGCAGCTTAAATAGCGGGGGCATCGATGGATTCTACAATGAGCAGTTCTTC.

This clonotype was found many times. This chain joins TRBV3-1 and TRBJ1-1, with 11 positions matching TRBD1. V was pared by 0 bases and J by 3 bases, with 9 bases of the junction left unmatched. Germline V gene lookup returns CDR1 LGHDT and CDR2 YNNKEL (reference sequence). CDR3 length: 18 amino acids. CDR3 in amino acids: CASSQDLGTGGRDTEAFF. Written as DNA, the CDR3 is TGTGCCAGCAGCCAAGATCTAGGGACAGGGGGGAGGGACACTGAAGCTTTCTTT.

This clonotype has a handful of counts. The chain uses TRBV2 and TRBJ1-4, with D perhaps TRBD1 (6 bases). Trimming took off 4 bases at V and 3 bases at J, with 12 bases between the two ends. The CDR3 spans 15 residues. Germline-derived CDR1 and CDR2 are SNHLY and FYNNEI. The CDR3 DNA follows: TGTGCCAGCAGTGGTCAGGGGTGGGCTAATGAAAAACTGTTTTTT. This codes for CASSGQGWANEKLFF. Complete variable domain (other parts from reference TRBV2 and TRBJ1-4): EPEVTQTPSHQVTQMGQEVILRCVPISNHLYFYWYRQILGQKVEFLVSFYNNEISEKSEIFDDQFSVERPDGSNFTLKIRSTKLEDSAMYFCASSGQGWANEKLFFGSGTQLSVL.

This clonotype was counted at least ten times. This chain links TRBV12-3 or TRBV12-4 with TRBJ2-2; D might be TRBD2 (5 bases). CDR3 length: 14 residues. Trimming removed 8 bases at V and 6 bases at J, with 16 bases between. This CDR3 reads CASCTPPRAGELFF. CDR3 nucleotides: TGTGCCAGCTGCACCCCTCCGCGGGCCGGGGAGCTGTTTTTT.

This rearrangement joins TRBV7-9 to TRBJ1-4; D gene uncertain. This CDR3 is built from 15 residues. V lost 3 bases, J lost 0 bases, and 8 bases lay in between. The germline V gene has CDR1 SEHNR and CDR2 FQNEAQ (reference sequence). The CDR3 nucleotides read TGTGCCAGCAGCTTTGGGCCAGCAACTAATGAAAAACTGTTTTTT. Translating gives CASSFGPATNEKLFF.

Many counts were recorded for this clonotype. The V gene is TRBV20-1, the J gene TRBJ2-7; 8 nucleotides match TRBD2. Trimming removed 0 bases from V and 2 bases from J; junction bases left unmatched: 6. There are 15 residues in the CDR3. Germline loops: CDR1 DFQATT, CDR2 SNEGSKA (reference sequence). CDR3 coding DNA: TGCAGTGCTAGAGACGCGGGGGGACAACCCTACGAGCAGTACTTC. It codes for CSARDAGGQPYEQYF.